Below, one T cell receptor (beta chain) is given with its context. This entry comes from a study of blood T cell repertoires in COVID-19. In the study overall: The United States, Italy and Spain were the sources of the acute and convalescent COVID-19 samples. Nucleic acid was either cDNA or gDNA, and it came from T cells, B-cell-depleted T cells, or PBMCs.

Source study methods: Amplification from reference gene primers served as the basis for estimated nucleated cell counts. The assay was immunoSEQ multiplex PCR, and TCRdb's table has in-frame clones only and misses some. Clone size and V and J calls were adopted from that table, with D and trimming inferred from the DNA. The sample shows approximately 380,000 clones, roughly 85% of them seen only once. V lost 4 bases and J lost 6; bases outside the gene matches: 4. The germline gives CDR1 LNHDA, CDR2 SQIVND (reference sequence). The CDR3 is 15 amino acids. V and J are TRBV19 and TRBJ2-3; 13 bases are shared with TRBD2. Sample: peripheral blood. The sequence came from a woman between 18 and 29 years old with acute or convalescent COVID-19. Here the CDR3 reads CASSTTSGGADTQYF. For the CDR3, the DNA is TGTGCCAGTAGTACCACTAGCGGGGGGGCGGATACGCAGTATTTT.